This is a list of T cell receptor beta chains from one sample in a study of blood T cell repertoires in COVID-19. TCRdb's copy holds only in-frame clones and misses some; the assay was immunoSEQ multiplex PCR. The table has about 250,000 clones, about 80% seen once. Sample: peripheral blood. The source of these receptors is a man older than 75 with acute or convalescent COVID-19. Each CDR3 is given with its conserved first and last residue. Fields, in order: CDR3 DNA, CDR3 protein, V gene, clone size, D gene, J gene. The D gene is left open where the match is weak. Clone sizes are given selectively: once, few, many, or a class where the clone is expanded.

CDR3nt: TGTGCTAGTGGTTTAGCGCGCCGGGATACGCAGTATTTT; CDR3aa: CASGLARRDTQYF; v_gene: TRBV12-5; abundance: NA; d_gene: NA; j_gene: TRBJ2-3
CDR3nt: TGTGCCAGCAGCCAAGACAGGGCCACCTTACCTTCACCCCTCCACTTT; CDR3aa: CASSQDRATLPSPLHF; v_gene: TRBV4-2; abundance: NA; d_gene: NA; j_gene: TRBJ1-6
CDR3nt: TGTGCCAGCACCACAGGGGTGAGGTTTAGCTACACCTTC; CDR3aa: CASTTGVRFSYTF; v_gene: TRBV6-6; abundance: NA; d_gene: TRBD1; j_gene: TRBJ1-2
CDR3nt: TGTGCCAGCAGCTCCCTGACAGTAAGAGCAACTAATGAAAAACTGTTTTTT; CDR3aa: CASSSLTVRATNEKLFF; v_gene: TRBV5-6; abundance: NA; d_gene: NA; j_gene: TRBJ1-4
CDR3nt: TGTGCCAGCAGCCAAGGGTACAGCTCCTATAATTCACCCCTCCACTTT; CDR3aa: CASSQGYSSYNSPLHF; v_gene: TRBV3-1/TRBV3-2; abundance: NA; d_gene: NA; j_gene: TRBJ1-6
CDR3nt: TGTGCCAGCAGACCGGGACTTATCTACGAGCAGTACTTC; CDR3aa: CASRPGLIYEQYF; v_gene: TRBV7-9; abundance: once; d_gene: NA; j_gene: TRBJ2-7
CDR3nt: TGTGCCAGCAGTCCTCACCGGACAGTTAACTATGGCTACACCTTC; CDR3aa: CASSPHRTVNYGYTF; v_gene: TRBV27; abundance: NA; d_gene: NA; j_gene: TRBJ1-2
CDR3nt: TGTGCCAGCAGCCAAGGGAATACGGGAGGAATGGAGACCCAGTACTTC; CDR3aa: CASSQGNTGGMETQYF; v_gene: TRBV3-1/TRBV3-2; abundance: NA; d_gene: TRBD2; j_gene: TRBJ2-5
CDR3nt: TGTGCCAGCCCCCAGAGGCTAGCGGGAGATGTTTACGAGACCCAGTACTTC; CDR3aa: CASPQRLAGDVYETQYF; v_gene: TRBV2; abundance: NA; d_gene: TRBD2; j_gene: TRBJ2-5
CDR3nt: TGTGCCGGCTCCTCGGGGGGCGCAGATACGCAGTATTTT; CDR3aa: CAGSSGGADTQYF; v_gene: TRBV12-3/TRBV12-4; abundance: NA; d_gene: NA; j_gene: TRBJ2-3
CDR3nt: TGCGCCAGCTCCCTCCCCGGACAGGGGGCTGGGGAGCAGTACTTC; CDR3aa: CASSLPGQGAGEQYF; v_gene: TRBV5-1; abundance: NA; d_gene: TRBD1; j_gene: TRBJ2-7
CDR3nt: TGTGCCAGCAGCCAAGGACAGGCCGAGCAGTTCTTC; CDR3aa: CASSQGQAEQFF; v_gene: TRBV3-1/TRBV3-2; abundance: few; d_gene: NA; j_gene: TRBJ2-1
CDR3nt: TGTGCCAGCAGCCCCCCTGGAGGGGGCGATTATTCACCCCTCCACTTT; CDR3aa: CASSPPGGGDYSPLHF; v_gene: TRBV28; abundance: NA; d_gene: TRBD1; j_gene: TRBJ1-6
CDR3nt: TGTGCCACCAGTGATGGGGCAGGGGGCCTATACCAAGAGACCCAGTACTTC; CDR3aa: CATSDGAGGLYQETQYF; v_gene: TRBV24-1; abundance: NA; d_gene: TRBD1; j_gene: TRBJ2-5
CDR3nt: TGTGCCAGCAGCTTAGAAGGGACACCAGCCTACGAGCAGTACTTC; CDR3aa: CASSLEGTPAYEQYF; v_gene: TRBV7-9; abundance: once; d_gene: NA; j_gene: TRBJ2-7
CDR3nt: TGCGCCAGCAGCTGGTCCATCGGGAACACCGGGGAGCTGTTTTTT; CDR3aa: CASSWSIGNTGELFF; v_gene: TRBV5-1; abundance: NA; d_gene: NA; j_gene: TRBJ2-2
CDR3nt: TGTGCCAGCAGCTTTCCGGGACAGGGGGCTTTCACTGAAGCTTTCTTT; CDR3aa: CASSFPGQGAFTEAFF; v_gene: TRBV7-2; abundance: once; d_gene: TRBD1; j_gene: TRBJ1-1
CDR3nt: TGTGCCTGGAGTGTACGATGGGAGTCCTACGAGCAGTACTTC; CDR3aa: CAWSVRWESYEQYF; v_gene: TRBV30; abundance: NA; d_gene: NA; j_gene: TRBJ2-7
CDR3nt: TGTGCCAGCAGCACCCGGACAGGAGACTTAGGAAACACCATATATTTT; CDR3aa: CASSTRTGDLGNTIYF; v_gene: TRBV7-9; abundance: NA; d_gene: TRBD1; j_gene: TRBJ1-3
CDR3nt: TGTGCCAGCAGTTCTACAGGGAGTGGAAACACCATATATTTT; CDR3aa: CASSSTGSGNTIYF; v_gene: TRBV4-2; abundance: NA; d_gene: NA; j_gene: TRBJ1-3
CDR3nt: TGTGCCACCAGCAGTCCAGGACAGGGGGCTGCTCAGCCCCAGCATTTT; CDR3aa: CATSSPGQGAAQPQHF; v_gene: TRBV15; abundance: NA; d_gene: TRBD1; j_gene: TRBJ1-5
CDR3nt: TGTGCCTCGAGGATGGAACTAAACACTGAAGCTTTCTTT; CDR3aa: CASRMELNTEAFF; v_gene: TRBV28; abundance: NA; d_gene: NA; j_gene: TRBJ1-1
CDR3nt: TGTGCCAGCAGTGAGTCGATCCGGCGGTCACCCCTCCACTTT; CDR3aa: CASSESIRRSPLHF; v_gene: TRBV6-1; abundance: NA; d_gene: NA; j_gene: TRBJ1-6
CDR3nt: TGTGCCAGCAAAGTGGCGGGAAATCAGCCCCAGCATTTT; CDR3aa: CASKVAGNQPQHF; v_gene: TRBV6-5; abundance: NA; d_gene: NA; j_gene: TRBJ1-5
CDR3nt: TGTGCCAGCAGCTATTTGGACTCCAGGGGGGCCACTGAAGCTTTCTTT; CDR3aa: CASSYLDSRGATEAFF; v_gene: TRBV5-5; abundance: NA; d_gene: TRBD1; j_gene: TRBJ1-1
CDR3nt: TGTGCCAGCAGCCACTGGGACAGGGTTTCAAACTATGGCTACACCTTC; CDR3aa: CASSHWDRVSNYGYTF; v_gene: TRBV3-1/TRBV3-2; abundance: NA; d_gene: TRBD1; j_gene: TRBJ1-2
CDR3nt: TGTGCCAGCTCACGACAGGGCTCCTACAATGAGCAGTTCTTC; CDR3aa: CASSRQGSYNEQFF; v_gene: TRBV18; abundance: NA; d_gene: TRBD1; j_gene: TRBJ2-1
CDR3nt: TGTGCCAGCAGCTTATATCTTCCGGGACAGGGTATCCACGAGCAGTACTTC; CDR3aa: CASSLYLPGQGIHEQYF; v_gene: TRBV11-2; abundance: NA; d_gene: TRBD1; j_gene: TRBJ2-7
CDR3nt: TGTGCCATCAGTGAGTTCCGGGACAGGGGGCACGAGCAGTACTTC; CDR3aa: CAISEFRDRGHEQYF; v_gene: TRBV10-3; abundance: NA; d_gene: TRBD1; j_gene: TRBJ2-7
CDR3nt: TGTGCCAGCTCACCACAGGAGAGTGGCTACGAGCAGTACTTC; CDR3aa: CASSPQESGYEQYF; v_gene: TRBV18; abundance: NA; d_gene: NA; j_gene: TRBJ2-7
CDR3nt: TGTGCCAGCACCTTACAGGCTTCGCCATCGGATACGCAGTATTTT; CDR3aa: CASTLQASPSDTQYF; v_gene: TRBV6-5; abundance: NA; d_gene: NA; j_gene: TRBJ2-3
CDR3nt: TGTGCCAGTAGTATGGTCAGGGGAGGGGGTACTGAAGCTTTCTTT; CDR3aa: CASSMVRGGGTEAFF; v_gene: TRBV19; abundance: NA; d_gene: NA; j_gene: TRBJ1-1
CDR3nt: TGTGCCACCAGTAGCGGGGCACGCCATGAGCAGTTCTTC; CDR3aa: CATSSGARHEQFF; v_gene: TRBV24-1; abundance: NA; d_gene: TRBD2; j_gene: TRBJ2-1
CDR3nt: TGTGCCAGCAGCCCATTAAGGGCTAGCGGGTTAGATACGCAGTATTTT; CDR3aa: CASSPLRASGLDTQYF; v_gene: TRBV7-7; abundance: NA; d_gene: TRBD2; j_gene: TRBJ2-3
CDR3nt: TGCGCCAGCAGCCAGACAGGGACAGGGGAAAACATTCAGTACTTC; CDR3aa: CASSQTGTGENIQYF; v_gene: TRBV4-1; abundance: NA; d_gene: TRBD1; j_gene: TRBJ2-4
CDR3nt: TGTGCTAGTGGTTTGGCACAGGGGGCACCCTTAGGGGAGCAGTACTTC; CDR3aa: CASGLAQGAPLGEQYF; v_gene: TRBV12-5; abundance: NA; d_gene: TRBD1; j_gene: TRBJ2-7
CDR3nt: TGTGCCAGCAGGCAAGGACGCGGGGTCGGAGAGACCCAGTACTTC; CDR3aa: CASRQGRGVGETQYF; v_gene: TRBV3-1/TRBV3-2; abundance: NA; d_gene: NA; j_gene: TRBJ2-5